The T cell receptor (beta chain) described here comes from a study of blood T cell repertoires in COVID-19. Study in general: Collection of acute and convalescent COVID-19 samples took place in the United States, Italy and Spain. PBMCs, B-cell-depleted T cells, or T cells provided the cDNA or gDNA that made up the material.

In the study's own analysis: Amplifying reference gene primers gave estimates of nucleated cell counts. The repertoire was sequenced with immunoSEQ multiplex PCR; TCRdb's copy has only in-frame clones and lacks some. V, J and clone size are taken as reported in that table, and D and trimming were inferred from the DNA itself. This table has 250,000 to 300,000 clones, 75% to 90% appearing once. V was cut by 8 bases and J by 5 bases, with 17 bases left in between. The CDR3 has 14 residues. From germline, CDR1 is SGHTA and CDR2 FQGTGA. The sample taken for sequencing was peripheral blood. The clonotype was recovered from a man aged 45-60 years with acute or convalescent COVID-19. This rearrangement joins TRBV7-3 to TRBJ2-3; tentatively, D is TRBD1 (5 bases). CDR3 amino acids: CASRDSRIGDTQYF. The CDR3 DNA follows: TGTGCCAGCCGCGACAGCAGGATCGGAGATACGCAGTATTTT. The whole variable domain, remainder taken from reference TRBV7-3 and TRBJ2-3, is GAGVSQTPSNKVTEKGKYVELRCDPISGHTALYWYRQSLGQGPEFLIYFQGTGAADDSGLPNDRFFAVRPEGSVSTLKIQRTERGDSAVYLCASRDSRIGDTQYFGPGTRLTVL.